Listed below are T cell receptor beta chains from one sample, sequenced in a study of PD-L1 blockade in urothelial cancer. Clones were read by immunoSEQ multiplex PCR, and TCRdb kept only the in-frame ones, dropping some. There are about 43,000 clones in the sample; approximately 83% occur only once, and less than 15% lies in the top ten. Sequenced material: PBMCs, taken around atezolizumab (anti-PD-L1) treatment. These TCRs come from a man aged 55 to 70 with urothelial cancer. Each CDR3 is given with its conserved first and last residue. The D gene is left open where the match is weak. Clone size appears in some rows only: once, few, many, or a class for an expanded clone.

j_call: TRBJ1-5; clone_size: NA; d_call: TRBD1; v_call: TRBV19; cdr3_aa: CASSIGARDSSNQPQHF; cdr3_nt: TGTGCCAGTAGTATAGGCGCCCGGGACAGCTCCAATCAGCCCCAGCATTTT
j_call: TRBJ1-1; clone_size: NA; d_call: NA; v_call: TRBV9; cdr3_aa: CASSVVDSENTEAFF; cdr3_nt: TGTGCCAGCAGCGTAGTTGACAGCGAGAACACTGAAGCTTTCTTT
j_call: TRBJ1-5; clone_size: NA; d_call: NA; v_call: TRBV6-6; cdr3_aa: CASSPGLRQPQHF; cdr3_nt: TGTGCCAGCAGCCCAGGGTTACGGCAGCCCCAGCATTTT
j_call: TRBJ1-5; clone_size: NA; d_call: NA; v_call: TRBV7-9; cdr3_aa: CASSPLDQPQHF; cdr3_nt: TGTGCCAGCAGCCCCCTCGATCAGCCCCAGCATTTT
j_call: TRBJ1-5; clone_size: NA; d_call: NA; v_call: TRBV6-1; cdr3_aa: CASTPQINQPQHF; cdr3_nt: TGTGCCAGCACCCCACAGATCAATCAGCCCCAGCATTTT
j_call: TRBJ2-7; clone_size: NA; d_call: NA; v_call: TRBV9; cdr3_aa: CASSAATGDYEQYF; cdr3_nt: TGTGCCAGCAGCGCCGCGACAGGAGATTACGAGCAGTACTTC
j_call: TRBJ1-2; clone_size: NA; d_call: NA; v_call: TRBV6-1; cdr3_aa: CASSENPQGNYGYTF; cdr3_nt: TGTGCCAGCAGTGAAAATCCTCAGGGTAACTATGGCTACACCTTC
j_call: TRBJ2-7; clone_size: NA; d_call: NA; v_call: TRBV27; cdr3_aa: CASSLRGVGGLREQYF; cdr3_nt: TGTGCCAGCAGTTTAAGGGGGGTGGGGGGGCTAAGGGAGCAGTACTTC
j_call: TRBJ1-1; clone_size: NA; d_call: NA; v_call: TRBV7-8; cdr3_aa: CASSSRTGSMNTEAFF; cdr3_nt: TGTGCCAGCAGCTCTCGGACGGGATCAATGAACACTGAAGCTTTCTTT
j_call: TRBJ2-6; clone_size: NA; d_call: NA; v_call: TRBV10-3; cdr3_aa: CAIKSEGGGGANVLTF; cdr3_nt: TGTGCCATCAAGTCGGAGGGAGGTGGGGGGGCCAACGTCCTGACTTTC
j_call: TRBJ2-7; clone_size: NA; d_call: TRBD1; v_call: TRBV6-1; cdr3_aa: CASSRQGEAEQYF; cdr3_nt: TGTGCCAGCAGTCGACAGGGAGAGGCCGAGCAGTACTTC
j_call: TRBJ1-4; clone_size: few; d_call: NA; v_call: TRBV4-1; cdr3_aa: CASSQEGVTEKLFF; cdr3_nt: TGCGCCAGCAGCCAAGAAGGAGTGACCGAAAAACTGTTTTTT
j_call: TRBJ1-5; clone_size: few; d_call: TRBD1; v_call: TRBV7-8; cdr3_aa: CASSGDRGTLGQPQHF; cdr3_nt: TGTGCCAGCAGCGGGGACAGGGGTACATTGGGACAGCCCCAGCATTTT
j_call: TRBJ1-5; clone_size: NA; d_call: NA; v_call: TRBV19; cdr3_aa: CASSSIDRRLGQPQHF; cdr3_nt: TGTGCCAGTAGTTCTATAGACAGAAGGTTAGGACAGCCCCAGCATTTT
j_call: TRBJ2-7; clone_size: NA; d_call: NA; v_call: TRBV5-6; cdr3_aa: CASTSRQDEQYF; cdr3_nt: TGTGCCAGCACCTCCCGACAGGACGAGCAGTACTTC
j_call: TRBJ2-7; clone_size: few; d_call: TRBD2; v_call: TRBV7-9; cdr3_aa: CASSRGTSGRSYEQYF; cdr3_nt: TGTGCCAGCAGCCGAGGGACTAGCGGAAGATCCTACGAGCAGTACTTC
j_call: TRBJ2-1; clone_size: NA; d_call: NA; v_call: TRBV15; cdr3_aa: CATSREPMRSYNEQFF; cdr3_nt: TGTGCCACCAGCAGAGAACCGATGCGCTCCTACAATGAGCAGTTCTTC
j_call: TRBJ2-2; clone_size: NA; d_call: NA; v_call: TRBV7-2; cdr3_aa: CASSFLNTGELFF; cdr3_nt: TGTGCCAGCAGCTTCCTCAACACCGGGGAGCTGTTTTTT
j_call: TRBJ2-7; clone_size: NA; d_call: TRBD1; v_call: TRBV5-1; cdr3_aa: CASSLEGQTIYEQYF; cdr3_nt: TGCGCCAGCAGCCTTGAGGGACAGACGATATACGAGCAGTACTTC
j_call: TRBJ2-4; clone_size: NA; d_call: TRBD1; v_call: TRBV2; cdr3_aa: CAGGTGRELAKNIQYF; cdr3_nt: TGTGCCGGAGGGACAGGGCGCGAACTAGCCAAAAACATTCAGTACTTC
j_call: TRBJ1-6; clone_size: NA; d_call: NA; v_call: TRBV5-5; cdr3_aa: CASSQQNSPLHF; cdr3_nt: TGTGCCAGCAGCCAACAAAATTCACCCCTCCACTTT
j_call: TRBJ1-2; clone_size: NA; d_call: TRBD1; v_call: TRBV7-2; cdr3_aa: CASSRTRTGGVAGYTF; cdr3_nt: TGTGCCAGCAGCCGAACTCGGACAGGGGGCGTTGCTGGCTACACCTTC
j_call: TRBJ1-3; clone_size: NA; d_call: NA; v_call: TRBV6-1; cdr3_aa: CASSESHRGARGNTIYF; cdr3_nt: TGTGCCAGCAGTGAAAGTCATCGGGGGGCGCGAGGAAACACCATATATTTT
j_call: TRBJ1-5; clone_size: NA; d_call: NA; v_call: TRBV30; cdr3_aa: CAWSGTGIGPQHF; cdr3_nt: TGTGCCTGGAGTGGGACGGGAATTGGGCCCCAGCATTTT